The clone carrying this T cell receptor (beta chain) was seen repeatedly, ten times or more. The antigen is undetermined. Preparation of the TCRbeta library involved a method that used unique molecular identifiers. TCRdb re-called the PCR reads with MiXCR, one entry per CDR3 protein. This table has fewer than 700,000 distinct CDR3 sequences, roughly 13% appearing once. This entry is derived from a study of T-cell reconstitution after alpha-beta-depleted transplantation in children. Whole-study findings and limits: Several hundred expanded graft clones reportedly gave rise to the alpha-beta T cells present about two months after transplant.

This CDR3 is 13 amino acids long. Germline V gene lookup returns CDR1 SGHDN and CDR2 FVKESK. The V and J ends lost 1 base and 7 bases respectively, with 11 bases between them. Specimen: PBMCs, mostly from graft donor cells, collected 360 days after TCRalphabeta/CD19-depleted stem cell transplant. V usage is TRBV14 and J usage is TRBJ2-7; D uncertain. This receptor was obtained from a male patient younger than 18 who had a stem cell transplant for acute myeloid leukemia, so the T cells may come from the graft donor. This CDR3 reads CASSQVVSREQYF. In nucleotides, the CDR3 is TGTGCCAGCAGCCAAGTTGTCTCCAGGGAGCAGTACTTC.